This entry describes one T cell receptor (beta chain). Its antigen remains unidentified. PCRs were each spiked with synthetic TCR analog templates. This table comes from immunoSEQ multiplex PCR, and its TCRdb copy is limited to in-frame clones, with some not included. Here the sample spans about 17,000 clones, roughly 90% being singletons. Germline V gene lookup returns CDR1 MNHEY and CDR2 SMNVEV (reference sequence). Deletions cut 6 bases from V and 1 base from J, with 14 bases between. The CDR3 covers 15 residues. This entry is derived from a study of PD-L1 blockade in urothelial cancer. The wider study: Administration of atezolizumab to patients began at some point between 2014 and 2016, at 1,200 mg intravenously every 3 weeks. The study, taken as a whole, reports: Pretreatment TCR clonality in blood under the median foretold superior survival.

The receptor was derived from a man aged 50 to 60 with urothelial cancer. The sample consisted of PBMCs, taken around atezolizumab (anti-PD-L1) treatment. The chain combines TRBV27 with TRBJ2-3; D gene uncertain. The CDR3 region has the DNA TGTGCCAGCAGCCCCTTTGGAGCGCGCACAGATACGCAGTATTTT. Translating it yields CASSPFGARTDTQYF.